This T cell receptor (beta chain) was sequenced during a study of T cells after yellow fever vaccination. This clonotype has a count of ten or more. V gave up 6 bases and J gave up 1 base, with 9 bases separating them. The CDR3 has 14 residues. Germline V gene data show CDR1 as MGHDK and CDR2 as SYGVNS. TCRdb redid the calling of the 5' RACE reads with MiXCR, one entry per CDR3 protein. The sample consists of 300,000 or so distinct CDR3 sequences, 7.5% to 9.5% of them appearing once. Sequenced here: CD4+ T cells sorted from PBMCs, sampled 5 days after the yellow fever booster vaccination. This chain connects TRBV25-1 to TRBJ2-2, with a tentative D call TRBD2 (6 bases). The receptor was derived from a man younger than 35 who received the YFV17D yellow fever vaccine. The CDR3: CASRSAGNTGELFF. In nucleotides, the CDR3 is TGTGCCAGCAGATCAGCGGGGAACACCGGGGAGCTGTTTTTT. The whole variable domain, remainder taken from reference TRBV25-1 and TRBJ2-2, is EADIYQTPRYLVIGTGKKITLECSQTMGHDKMYWYQQDPGMELHLIHYSYGVNSTEKGDLSSESTVSRIRTEHFPLTLESARPSHTSQYLCASRSAGNTGELFFGEGSRLTVL.